The clone carrying this T cell receptor beta chain was observed a single time. Method: immunoSEQ multiplex PCR; TCRdb's copy keeps in-frame clones and lacks some. The repertoire includes 84,000 or so clones, around 94% of them detected once, and about 0.25% sits in the top ten. The CDR3 is made up of 12 amino acids. Germline CDR1 SNHLY, CDR2 FYNNEI. V lost 6 bases to trimming and J lost 7 bases, with 9 bases between them. This sample is drawn from a study of technical replicates of blood from four donors. Material: T cells isolated from PBMCs. This chain links TRBV2 with TRBJ2-2, with D possibly matching TRBD1 (6 bases). The sequence was obtained from a human donor in good health. CDR3 in amino acids: CASRTGVGELFF. The CDR3 coding sequence is TGTGCCAGCAGGACAGGCGTCGGGGAGCTGTTTTTT.